One sample yielded the 15 T cell receptor beta chains listed below, sequenced in a study of OX40 agonist ivuxolimab in advanced cancers. Clones were read by immunoSEQ multiplex PCR, and TCRdb kept only the in-frame ones, dropping some. The repertoire holds roughly 100,000 clones, with approximately 90% as singletons. The starting material was CD4+ or CD8+ T cells sorted from blood, obtained in a trial of the OX40 agonist ivuxolimab. The receptors shown here come from an adult with an advanced solid tumor such as melanoma, head and neck, liver or kidney cancer.

The gene calls are TRBV28 and TRBJ2-7, with D perhaps assigned TRBD1 or TRBD2 (5 bases each). Germline values: CDR1 MDHEN, CDR2 SYDVKM. The CDR3 is made up of 16 amino acids. V dropped 6 bases and J dropped 0 bases, with 18 bases sitting between them. The CDR3 here is CASSLEGYPSSYEQYF. The CDR3 nucleotides read TGTGCCAGCAGCTTAGAGGGGTACCCTAGCTCCTACGAGCAGTACTTC.

The chain uses TRBV4-3 and TRBJ1-2; the D gene is possibly TRBD1 (5 bases). The CDR3 is 18 amino acids. Germline V gene data show CDR1 as LGHNA and CDR2 as YSLEER. Trimming removed 1 base from V and 2 bases from J, with 20 bases in between. The CDR3 loop reads CASSQAFWGDRANYGYTF. DNA of the CDR3: TGCGCCAGCAGCCAAGCCTTTTGGGGGGACCGGGCGAACTATGGCTACACCTTC.

The rearrangement links TRBV2 to TRBJ1-2, with TRBD1 matching over 8 bases. From germline, CDR1 is SNHLY and CDR2 FYNNEI. The CDR3 spans 13 residues. J was trimmed by 10 bases and V by 5 bases; bases with no gene match: 9. CDR3 coding DNA: TGTGCCAGCAGTTTAGGACAGGGTAGTGACTACACCTTC. Translation: CASSLGQGSDYTF. The full variable domain, completed using reference TRBV2 and TRBJ1-2, is EPEVTQTPSHQVTQMGQEVILRCVPISNHLYFYWYRQILGQKVEFLVSFYNNEISEKSEIFDDQFSVERPDGSNFTLKIRSTKLEDSAMYFCASSLGQGSDYTFGSGTRLTVV.

This rearrangement joins TRBV30 to TRBJ2-7; 9 nucleotides line up with TRBD1. V gave up 4 bases and J gave up 7 bases; unmatched junction bases: 8. Germline loops: CDR1 GTSNPN, CDR2 SVGIG (reference sequence). The length of the CDR3 is 13 residues. CDR3 in DNA: TGTGCCTGGATGAACAGGGGGCTTCGGGAGCAGTACTTC. Residues: CAWMNRGLREQYF.

This chain connects TRBV28 to TRBJ2-5, with D perhaps matching TRBD2 (5 bases). The V end lost 6 bases, the J end lost 4 bases, and 15 bases lay between the germline ends. The germline gives CDR1 MDHEN, CDR2 SYDVKM. The CDR3 loop spans 14 amino acids. CDR3 sequence: CASRSQRAGETQYF. The CDR3 DNA is TGTGCCAGCAGGTCCCAAAGGGCGGGAGAGACCCAGTACTTC. Full variable domain (missing parts from reference TRBV28 and TRBJ2-5): DVKVTQSSRYLVKRTGEKVFLECVQDMDHENMFWYRQDPGLGLRLIYFSYDVKMKEKGDIPEGYSVSREKKERFSLILESASTNQTSMYLCASRSQRAGETQYFGPGTRLLVL.

The genes are TRBV7-2 and TRBJ2-3; no reliable D call. The V end was cut by 1 base, the J end by 3 bases, with 11 bases between. This CDR3 spans 15 amino acids. Germline lookup yields CDR1 SGHTA and CDR2 FQGNSA. The CDR3 protein is CASSLGGLGTDTQYF. DNA for the CDR3: TGTGCCAGCAGCTTAGGGGGTCTTGGGACAGATACGCAGTATTTT.

The chain uses TRBV2 and TRBJ2-1; D gene unclear. The CDR3 consists of 15 residues. With 5 bases removed from V and 1 base from J, the gap between germline ends came to 12 bases. CDR1 and CDR2 (germline): SNHLY, FYNNEI. CDR3 protein: CASSRDLGSYNEQFF. The CDR3 DNA reads TGTGCCAGCAGTAGAGACTTGGGGTCCTACAATGAGCAGTTCTTC.

The chain couples TRBV2 to TRBJ2-1; D is undetermined. This CDR3 is built from 13 residues. The germline V and J ends were trimmed by 6 bases and 4 bases, with 10 bases remaining between them. Germline assignment: CDR1 SNHLY and CDR2 FYNNEI. The CDR3 DNA reads as TGTGCCAGCAGGTCGACCAATTACAATGAGCAGTTCTTC. Protein product: CASRSTNYNEQFF.

The genes are TRBV27 and TRBJ2-5; 10 nucleotides line up with TRBD2. CDR1 and CDR2 (germline): MNHEY, SMNVEV (reference sequence). This CDR3 is built from 15 residues. J was trimmed by 5 bases and V by 1 base; bases with no gene match: 4. CDR3 sequence reads: CASSLWLAGAETQYF. The CDR3 nucleotides read TGTGCCAGCAGTTTATGGCTAGCGGGGGCGGAGACCCAGTACTTC.

The chain joins TRBV6-5 to TRBJ1-4, with a possible D match to TRBD1 (5 bases). Trimming pared 5 bases from V and 7 bases from J, leaving 14 bases between. Germline V gene data show CDR1 as MNHEY and CDR2 as SVGAGI. CDR3 length: 14 amino acids. The CDR3 loop reads CASSNRGGPEKLFF. CDR3 DNA sequence: TGTGCCAGCAGTAACCGGGGGGGACCTGAAAAACTGTTTTTT.

V is TRBV2 and J is TRBJ1-4, with 9 bases that match TRBD1. Germline V gives CDR1 SNHLY, CDR2 FYNNEI. There are 14 residues in the CDR3. J gave up 8 bases and V 7 bases, and 8 bases lay outside the gene matches. The chain's CDR3 is CASKEGTGNEKLFF. The CDR3 DNA sequence: TGTGCCAGCAAGGAGGGGACAGGGAACGAAAAACTGTTTTTT.

This rearrangement joins TRBV6-1 to TRBJ2-1; TRBD1 might be the D (6 bases). The V end lost 8 bases, the J end lost 8 bases, and 22 bases lay between the germline ends. Per the germline V gene, CDR1 is MNHNS and CDR2 is SASEGT. This CDR3 region has 15 residues. The CDR3 nucleotides read TGTGCCAGCCGATACAGGGCCGCCTCCCAGTATGAGCAGTTCTTC. Translation: CASRYRAASQYEQFF.

The chain combines TRBV10-3 with TRBJ2-3; TRBD2 matches 11 bases. The CDR3 sequence is 15 residues long. Germline V gene data show CDR1 as ENHRY and CDR2 as SYGVKD. V was clipped by 8 bases and J by 2 bases; unmatched bases: 6. The CDR3 DNA follows: TGTGCCATCCAGGTGGGACTAGCGGACACAGATACGCAGTATTTT. Protein product: CAIQVGLADTDTQYF.

The chain joins TRBV30 to TRBJ2-3; D is unresolved. Germline lookup yields CDR1 GTSNPN and CDR2 SVGIG (reference sequence). The CDR3 length is 14 residues. V was shortened by 3 bases and J by 3 bases, with 13 bases between the two germline ends. The CDR3 nucleotides are TGTGCCTGGAGCTATTCTGTTGGGACAGATACGCAGTATTTT. Translated: CAWSYSVGTDTQYF.

The chain is built from TRBV27 and TRBJ1-1, with a weak D call TRBD1 (5 bases). The CDR3 has 16 residues. Trimming shortened V by 4 bases and J by 0 bases, and 15 bases separated the two germline ends. In germline, CDR1 is MNHEY, CDR2 SMNVEV (reference sequence). The DNA for the CDR3 is TGTGCCAGCAGTTCCGGGGAGGGGACTTTGAACACTGAAGCTTTCTTT. Its protein is CASSSGEGTLNTEAFF.